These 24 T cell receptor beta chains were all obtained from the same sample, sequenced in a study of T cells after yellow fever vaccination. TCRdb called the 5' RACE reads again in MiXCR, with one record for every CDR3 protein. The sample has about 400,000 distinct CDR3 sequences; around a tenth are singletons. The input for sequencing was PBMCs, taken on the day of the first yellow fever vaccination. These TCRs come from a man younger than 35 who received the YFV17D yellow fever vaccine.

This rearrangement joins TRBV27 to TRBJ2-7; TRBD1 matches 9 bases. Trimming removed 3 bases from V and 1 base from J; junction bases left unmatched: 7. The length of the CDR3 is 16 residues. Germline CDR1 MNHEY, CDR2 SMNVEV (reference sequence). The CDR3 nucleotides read TGTGCCAGCAGTTTCCGTCAGGGGACAGGGTCCTACGAGCAGTACGTC. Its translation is CASSFRQGTGSYEQYV.

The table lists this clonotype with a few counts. CDR3 in DNA: TGCGCCAGCAGCCAAGATCTAGCGGGGGCCTTCACCGGGGAGCTGTTTTTT. This codes for CASSQDLAGAFTGELFF. The chain carries TRBV4-1 and TRBJ2-2, with 10 bases lining up with TRBD2. Germline V gene data show CDR1 as MGHRA and CDR2 as YSYEKL. V was clipped by 0 bases and J by 4 bases; unmatched bases: 5. The CDR3 spans 17 residues.

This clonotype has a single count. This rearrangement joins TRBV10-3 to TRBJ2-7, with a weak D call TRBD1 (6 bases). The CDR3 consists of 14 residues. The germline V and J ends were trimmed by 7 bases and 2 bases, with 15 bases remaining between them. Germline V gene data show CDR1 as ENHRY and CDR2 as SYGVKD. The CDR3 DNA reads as TGTGCCATCATGGCCGGGACAACTCCCTACGAGCAGTACTTC. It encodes CAIMAGTTPYEQYF.

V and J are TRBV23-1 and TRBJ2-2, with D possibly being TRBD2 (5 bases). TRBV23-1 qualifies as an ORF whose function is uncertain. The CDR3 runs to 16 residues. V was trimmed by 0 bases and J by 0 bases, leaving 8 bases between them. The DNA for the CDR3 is TGCGCCAGCAGTCAATCAAGAGCGGCGAACACCGGGGAGCTGTTTTTT. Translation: CASSQSRAANTGELFF.

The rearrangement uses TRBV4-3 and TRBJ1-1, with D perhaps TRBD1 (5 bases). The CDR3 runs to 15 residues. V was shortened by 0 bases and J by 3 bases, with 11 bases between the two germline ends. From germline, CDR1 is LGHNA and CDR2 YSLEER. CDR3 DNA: TGCGCCAGCAGCCAAGATGCTAAGGGGCACACTGAAGCTTTCTTT. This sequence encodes CASSQDAKGHTEAFF.

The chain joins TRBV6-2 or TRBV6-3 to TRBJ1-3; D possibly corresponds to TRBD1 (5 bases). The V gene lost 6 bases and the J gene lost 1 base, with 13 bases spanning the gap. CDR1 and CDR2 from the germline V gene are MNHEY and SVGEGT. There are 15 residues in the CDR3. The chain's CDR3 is CASSLTEPSGNTIYF. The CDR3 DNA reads TGTGCCAGCAGCCTGACAGAGCCTTCTGGAAACACCATATATTTT.

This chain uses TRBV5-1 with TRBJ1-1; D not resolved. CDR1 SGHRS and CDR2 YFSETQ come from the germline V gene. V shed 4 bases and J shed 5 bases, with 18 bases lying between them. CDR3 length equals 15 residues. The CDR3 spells CASSPGPGGLTEAFF. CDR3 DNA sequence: TGCGCCAGCAGCCCGGGCCCTGGAGGTTTGACTGAAGCTTTCTTT. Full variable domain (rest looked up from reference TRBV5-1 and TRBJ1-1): KAGVTQTPRYLIKTRGQQVTLSCSPISGHRSVSWYQQTPGQGLQFLFEYFSETQRNKGNFPGRFSGRQFSNSRSEMNVSTLELGDSALYLCASSPGPGGLTEAFFGQGTRLTVV.

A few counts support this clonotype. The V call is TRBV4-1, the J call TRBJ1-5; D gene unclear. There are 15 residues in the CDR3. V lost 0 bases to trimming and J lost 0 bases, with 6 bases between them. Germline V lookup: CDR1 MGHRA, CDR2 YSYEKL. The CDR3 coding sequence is TGCGCCAGCAGCCAAGACCCCTATAGCAATCAGCCCCAGCATTTT. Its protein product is CASSQDPYSNQPQHF.

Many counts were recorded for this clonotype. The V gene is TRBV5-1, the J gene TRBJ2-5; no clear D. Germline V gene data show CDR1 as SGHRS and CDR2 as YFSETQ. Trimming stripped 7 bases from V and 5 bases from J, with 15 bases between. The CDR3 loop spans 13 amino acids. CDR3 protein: CASRYLGEETQYF. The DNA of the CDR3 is TGCGCCAGCCGATATTTGGGCGAGGAGACCCAGTACTTC.

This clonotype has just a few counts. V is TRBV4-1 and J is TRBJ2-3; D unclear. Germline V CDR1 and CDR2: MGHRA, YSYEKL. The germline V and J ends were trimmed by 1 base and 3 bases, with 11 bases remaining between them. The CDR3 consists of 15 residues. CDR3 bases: TGCGCCAGCAGCCAAGTATCCCTAGGAACAGATACGCAGTATTTT. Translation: CASSQVSLGTDTQYF.

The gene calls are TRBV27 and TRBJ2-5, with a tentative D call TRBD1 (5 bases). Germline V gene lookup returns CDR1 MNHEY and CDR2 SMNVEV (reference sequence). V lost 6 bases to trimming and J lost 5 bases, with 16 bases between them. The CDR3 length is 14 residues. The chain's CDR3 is CASSSSQGTETQYF. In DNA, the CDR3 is TGTGCCAGCAGCTCAAGTCAGGGTACGGAGACCCAGTACTTC.

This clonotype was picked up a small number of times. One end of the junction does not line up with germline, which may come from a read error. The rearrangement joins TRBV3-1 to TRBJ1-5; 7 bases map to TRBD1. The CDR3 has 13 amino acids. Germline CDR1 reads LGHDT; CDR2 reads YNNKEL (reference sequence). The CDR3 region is CASSQSPGGTVNF. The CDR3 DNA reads TGTGCCAGCAGCCAATCACCAGGGGGGACAGTCAATTTT.

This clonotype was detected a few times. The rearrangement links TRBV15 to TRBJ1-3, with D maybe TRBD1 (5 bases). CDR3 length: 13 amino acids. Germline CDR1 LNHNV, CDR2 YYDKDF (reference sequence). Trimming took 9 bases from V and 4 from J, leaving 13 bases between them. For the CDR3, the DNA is TGTGCCACGTATTTAGGGGAAGGAAACACCATATATTTT. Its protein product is CATYLGEGNTIYF.

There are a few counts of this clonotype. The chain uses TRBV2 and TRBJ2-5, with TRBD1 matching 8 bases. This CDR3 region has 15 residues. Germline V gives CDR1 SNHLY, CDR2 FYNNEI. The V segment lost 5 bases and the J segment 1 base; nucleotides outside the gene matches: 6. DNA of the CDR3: TGTGCCAGCAGTCCAGGGGGCGCTGGCCAAGAGACCCAGTACTTC. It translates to CASSPGGAGQETQYF.

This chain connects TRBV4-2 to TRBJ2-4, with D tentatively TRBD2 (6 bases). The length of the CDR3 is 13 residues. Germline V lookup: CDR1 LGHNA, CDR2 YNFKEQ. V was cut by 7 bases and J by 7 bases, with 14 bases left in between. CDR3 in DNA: TGTGCCAGCATGCCCCGTCGGGGGAACATTCAGTACTTC. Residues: CASMPRRGNIQYF.

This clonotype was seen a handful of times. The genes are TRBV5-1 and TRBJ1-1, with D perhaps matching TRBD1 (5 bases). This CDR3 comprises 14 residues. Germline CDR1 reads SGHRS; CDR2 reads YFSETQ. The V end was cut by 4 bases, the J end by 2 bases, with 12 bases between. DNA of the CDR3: TGCGCCAGCAGCGGGGTGGGGGATAACACTGAAGCTTTCTTT. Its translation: CASSGVGDNTEAFF.

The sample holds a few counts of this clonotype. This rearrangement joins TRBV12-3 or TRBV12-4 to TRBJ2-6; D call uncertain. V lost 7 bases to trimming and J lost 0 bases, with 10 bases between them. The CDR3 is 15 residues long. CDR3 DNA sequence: TGTGCCAGCACCCCACGGTTCTCTGGGGCCAACGTCCTGACTTTC. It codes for CASTPRFSGANVLTF.

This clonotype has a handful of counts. The CDR3 bases are TGTGCCAGCAGCGTAGATTTCGAGGGGTACGGCTACACCTTC. Translation: CASSVDFEGYGYTF. V and J are TRBV9 and TRBJ1-2; D possibly corresponds to TRBD1 (5 bases). CDR3 length: 14 residues. The germline V gene encodes CDR1 SGDLS and CDR2 YYNGEE. Deletions cut 0 bases from V and 8 bases from J, with 14 bases between. The whole variable domain, remainder taken from reference TRBV9 and TRBJ1-2, is DSGVTQTPKHLITATGQRVTLRCSPRSGDLSVYWYQQSLDQGLQFLIQYYNGEERAKGNILERFSAQQFPDLHSELNLSSLELGDSALYFCASSVDFEGYGYTFGSGTRLTVV.

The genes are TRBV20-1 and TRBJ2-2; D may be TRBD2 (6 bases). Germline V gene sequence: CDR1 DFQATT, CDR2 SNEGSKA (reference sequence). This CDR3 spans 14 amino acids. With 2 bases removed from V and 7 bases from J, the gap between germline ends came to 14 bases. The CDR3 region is CSARKGTLNGELFF. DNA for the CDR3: TGCAGTGCTAGAAAAGGGACTCTAAACGGGGAGCTGTTTTTT.

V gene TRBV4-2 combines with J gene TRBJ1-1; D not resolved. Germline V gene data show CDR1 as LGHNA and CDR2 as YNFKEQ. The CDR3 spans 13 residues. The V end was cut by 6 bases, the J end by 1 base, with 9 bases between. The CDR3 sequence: CASSSGANTEAFF. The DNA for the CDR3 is TGTGCCAGCAGTTCCGGTGCGAACACTGAAGCTTTCTTT.

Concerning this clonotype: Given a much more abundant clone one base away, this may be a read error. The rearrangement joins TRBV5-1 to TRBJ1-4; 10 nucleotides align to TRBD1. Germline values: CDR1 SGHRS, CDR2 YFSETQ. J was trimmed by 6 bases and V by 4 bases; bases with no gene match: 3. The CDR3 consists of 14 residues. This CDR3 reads CASSHGTGDEKLFF. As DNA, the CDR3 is TGCGCCAGCAGCCACGGGACAGGGGATGAAAAACTGTTTTTT.

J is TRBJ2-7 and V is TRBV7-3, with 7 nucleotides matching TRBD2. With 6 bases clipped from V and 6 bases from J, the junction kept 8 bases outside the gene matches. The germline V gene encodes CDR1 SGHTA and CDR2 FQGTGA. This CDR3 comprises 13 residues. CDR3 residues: CASSRDYRGEQYV. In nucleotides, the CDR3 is TGTGCCAGCAGTAGGGACTATAGGGGCGAGCAGTACGTC.

The CDR3 reads CASSSEERTSTDTQYF. CDR3 nucleotide sequence: TGTGCCAGCAGCTCTGAGGAACGAACTAGCACAGATACGCAGTATTTT. The V gene is TRBV7-9, the J gene TRBJ2-3; no clear D gene. V shed 4 bases and J shed 0 bases, with 14 bases lying between them. The length of the CDR3 is 16 residues. CDR1 and CDR2 from the germline V gene are SEHNR and FQNEAQ (reference sequence).

Here the CDR3 reads CASRSRTGGETQYF. CDR3 bases: TGTGCCAGCAGGTCCCGTACAGGGGGAGAGACCCAGTACTTC. This chain connects TRBV11-2 to TRBJ2-5, with 8 bases matching TRBD1. After removal of 6 bases from V and 4 bases from J, the junction contained 7 bases not matched to a gene. CDR3 size: 14 residues. Germline values: CDR1 SGHAT, CDR2 FQNNGV.